This T cell receptor (beta chain) was observed in a study of CD8+ T cells in alopecia areata. Individuals with alopecia areata gave both lesional scalp punch biopsies and peripheral blood for collection. Extraction and reverse transcription of RNA yielded cDNA as the sequencing template. Libraries were prepared by immunoSEQ multiplex PCR; TCRdb keeps only in-frame clonotypes and omits some of them. In the table there are about 70,000 clones, approximately 43% of which are singletons. With V trimmed by 1 base and J by 7 bases, 2 bases remained unmatched. The germline gives CDR1 MGHRA, CDR2 YSYEKL. This CDR3 has 15 residues.

Sample: CD8+ T cells sorted from blood, taken at week 0. This receptor was identified in a human donor with alopecia areata. The chain uses TRBV4-1 and TRBJ2-2; 11 bases line up with TRBD2. For the CDR3, the DNA is TGCGCCAGCAGCCAAGTAGCGGGAGGGGACGGGGAGCTGTTTTTT. It is translated as CASSQVAGGDGELFF.